The text below deals with one T cell receptor beta chain. Antigen specificity is unknown. The data were obtained in a study of OX40 agonist ivuxolimab in advanced cancers. J gave up 4 bases and V 4 bases, and 8 bases lay outside the gene matches. The length of the CDR3 is 15 residues. The germline CDR1 and CDR2 sequences are LGHNA and YNFKEQ. Study results and caveats: Several nonresponders also turned out to have low normalized T-cell clonal expansion.

Only in-frame clones appear in the TCRdb table, and some are missing; sequencing was by immunoSEQ multiplex PCR. Of some 130,000 clones in the sample, about nine tenths are singletons; the top ten hold 0.85% to 1.4%. The material was CD4+ or CD8+ T cells sorted from blood, obtained in a trial of the OX40 agonist ivuxolimab. This sequence originates from an adult with an advanced solid tumor such as melanoma, head and neck, liver or kidney cancer. The chain employs TRBV4-2 and TRBJ2-3, with 7 bases matching TRBD2. The CDR3 DNA reads TGTGCCAGCAGCCGATCGGGGGGTGCGCCAGATACGCAGTATTTT. This translates into CASSRSGGAPDTQYF.